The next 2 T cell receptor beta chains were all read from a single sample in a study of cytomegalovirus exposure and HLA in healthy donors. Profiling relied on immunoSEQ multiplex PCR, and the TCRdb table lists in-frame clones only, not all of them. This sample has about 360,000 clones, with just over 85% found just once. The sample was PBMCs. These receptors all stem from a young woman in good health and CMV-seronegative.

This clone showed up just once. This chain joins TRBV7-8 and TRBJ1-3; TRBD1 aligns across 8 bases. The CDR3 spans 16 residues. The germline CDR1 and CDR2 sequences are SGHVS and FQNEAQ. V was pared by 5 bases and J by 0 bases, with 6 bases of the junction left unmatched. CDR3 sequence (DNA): TGTGCCAGCAGCGCGACAGGGGTCCTCTCTGGAAACACCATATATTTT. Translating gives CASSATGVLSGNTIYF.

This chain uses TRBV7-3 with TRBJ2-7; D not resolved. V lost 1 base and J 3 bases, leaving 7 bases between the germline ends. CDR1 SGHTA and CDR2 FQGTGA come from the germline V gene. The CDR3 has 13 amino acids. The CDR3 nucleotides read TGTGCCAGCAGCTTAAGTACAGACTACGAGCAGTACTTC. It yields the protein CASSLSTDYEQYF. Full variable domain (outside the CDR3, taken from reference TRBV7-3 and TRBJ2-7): GAGVSQTPSNKVTEKGKYVELRCDPISGHTALYWYRQSLGQGPEFLIYFQGTGAADDSGLPNDRFFAVRPEGSVSTLKIQRTERGDSAVYLCASSLSTDYEQYFGPGTRLTVT.